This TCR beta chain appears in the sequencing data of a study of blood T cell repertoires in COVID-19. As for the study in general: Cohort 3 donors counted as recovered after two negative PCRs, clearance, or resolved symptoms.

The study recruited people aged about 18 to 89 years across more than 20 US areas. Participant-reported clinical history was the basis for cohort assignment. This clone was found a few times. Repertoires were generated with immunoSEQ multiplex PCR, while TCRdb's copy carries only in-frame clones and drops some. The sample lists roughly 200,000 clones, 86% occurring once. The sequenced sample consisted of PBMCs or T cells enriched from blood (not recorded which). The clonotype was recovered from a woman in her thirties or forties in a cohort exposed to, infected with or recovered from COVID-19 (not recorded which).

This chain's CDR3 is CASSDPTGAYEQYF. The CDR3 DNA is TGTGCCAGCAGTGATCCGACAGGGGCATACGAGCAGTACTTC. The V gene is TRBV2, the J gene TRBJ2-7, with 8 bases aligning to TRBD1. Trimming cost V 3 bases and J 4 bases; bases outside gene matches: 5. The length of the CDR3 is 14 residues. Germline V gene sequence: CDR1 SNHLY, CDR2 FYNNEI. Based on the CDR3 plus reference TRBV2 and TRBJ2-7, the full variable domain is EPEVTQTPSHQVTQMGQEVILRCVPISNHLYFYWYRQILGQKVEFLVSFYNNEISEKSEIFDDQFSVERPDGSNFTLKIRSTKLEDSAMYFCASSDPTGAYEQYFGPGTRLTVT.